The rows below give T cell receptor beta chains drawn from one sample of a study of OX40 agonist ivuxolimab in advanced cancers. The method was immunoSEQ multiplex PCR; TCRdb's version includes in-frame clones alone and lacks a portion of them. Of under 80,000 clones in the sample, roughly 90% were seen once. The sample in question was CD4+ or CD8+ T cells sorted from blood, obtained in a trial of the OX40 agonist ivuxolimab. The receptors stem from an adult with an advanced solid tumor such as melanoma, head and neck, liver or kidney cancer. Both conserved end residues are trimmed from each CDR3.

len | v_gene | CDR3aa
14 | TRBV7-6 | ASSLAPTSRTDTQY
12 | TRBV5-1 | ASSLAQGSYGYT
9 | TRBV28 | ASQKNEKLF
12 | TRBV18 | ASSPGGRGNTIY
12 | TRBV29-1 | SVEGGLTYTEAF
13 | TRBV6-5 | ASSPETRGSDEQF
15 | TRBV21-1 | ASSIQYRAANTGELF
13 | TRBV5-1 | ASSRDTSTNEKLF
10 | TRBV12-5 | ASSRTGVGYT
13 | TRBV27 | ASSLKSGGYTEAF
11 | TRBV9 | ASSQGAQETQY
9 | TRBV2 | ATYRDYEQY
9 | TRBV6-1 | ASRPGDGYT
13 | TRBV30 | AFDRGRSGANVLT
14 | TRBV27 | ASSPGLAGSYNEQF
12 | TRBV4-1 | ASSRDLLANEQF
12 | TRBV18 | ASSPRQSNTEAF
12 | TRBV15 | ATSRNSFRQPQH